This T cell receptor beta chain was found in a study of T cells in Graves' hyperthyroidism and ophthalmopathy. This clonotype was counted at least ten times. The CDR3 sequence is 17 residues long. The V gene lost 5 bases and the J gene lost 5 bases, with 24 bases spanning the gap. The V gene's germline CDR1 is SGHAT and CDR2 FQNNGV. Amplification targeted TCR beta CDR3 regions from RNA transcripts. Using the HTBI primer set, a first-round RT-PCR was run on the TCR CDR3. MiXCR, run by TCRdb on the multiplex PCR reads, gives a single entry per CDR3 protein. Here the sample spans about 640,000 distinct CDR3 sequences, approximately 14% being singletons.

The specimen was blood. The chain carries TRBV11-2 and TRBJ2-5; D may be TRBD2 (5 bases). The sequence was collected from a woman aged 45-65 years with Graves' ophthalmopathy. The CDR3 DNA reads as TGTGCCAGCAGCCCGACTAACTCGCCCCTTGTGTCGGAGACCCAGTACTTC. The encoded protein is CASSPTNSPLVSETQYF.